The 13 T cell receptor beta chains listed next were all sequenced from one sample in a study of blood T cell repertoires in COVID-19. TCRdb's copy holds only in-frame clones and misses some; the assay was immunoSEQ multiplex PCR. The sample lists fewer than 350,000 clones; about nine tenths were seen once. The source material was PBMCs or T cells enriched from blood (not recorded which). The receptors shown here come from a woman between 35 and 50 years old with acute COVID-19.

The V and J genes are TRBV5-5 and TRBJ1-1; D gene unclear. This CDR3 comprises 14 residues. Trimming took off 1 base at V and 0 bases at J, with 7 bases between the two ends. CDR1 is SGHKS, CDR2 YYEKEE, per germline (reference sequence). This CDR3 reads CASSLLDMNTEAFF. As DNA, the CDR3 is TGTGCCAGCAGCTTGTTAGATATGAACACTGAAGCTTTCTTT.

V usage is TRBV24-1 and J usage is TRBJ2-3, with 9 bases aligning to TRBD1. Trimming took 5 bases from V and 2 from J; bases not matched to a gene: 10. Germline values: CDR1 KGHDR, CDR2 SFDVKD. This CDR3 is 17 amino acids long. The CDR3 DNA sequence: TGTGCCACCAGTGCCCCTCCACAGGGGGCTATCACAGATACGCAGTATTTT. It encodes CATSAPPQGAITDTQYF.

This clone has only one observation. This chain connects TRBV19 to TRBJ2-2; 10 positions match TRBD2. CDR1 and CDR2 (germline): LNHDA, SQIVND (reference sequence). V shed 6 bases, J shed 4 bases, and the junction held 5 bases outside the gene matches. The CDR3 spans 15 residues. DNA for the CDR3: TGTGCCAGTAGAACAGCGGGAGGGCCCACCGGGGAGCTGTTTTTT. Its protein is CASRTAGGPTGELFF.

The CDR3 protein is CASSGATGQRTEAFF. The CDR3 DNA is TGCGCCAGCAGCGGAGCGACAGGCCAGAGGACTGAAGCTTTCTTT. The chain carries TRBV5-1 and TRBJ1-1; possible D gene TRBD1, 6 bases. The CDR3 length is 15 residues. Germline CDR1 reads SGHRS; CDR2 reads YFSETQ. V lost 4 bases and J 5 bases, leaving 18 bases between the germline ends.

This rearrangement joins TRBV12-3 or TRBV12-4 to TRBJ1-2, with D maybe TRBD1 (6 bases). There are 13 residues in the CDR3. Trimming shortened V by 5 bases and J by 7 bases, and 14 bases separated the two germline ends. The CDR3 reads CASSPVWGLGYTF. The CDR3, as DNA: TGTGCCAGCAGTCCCGTGTGGGGGCTTGGCTACACCTTC.

J is TRBJ2-4 and V is TRBV23-1; the D gene is possibly TRBD2 (6 bases). TRBV23-1 is an open reading frame whose function is uncertain. V lost 0 bases and J 0 bases, leaving 12 bases between the germline ends. The CDR3 is made up of 17 amino acids. This chain's CDR3 is CASSQSRGLIAKNIQYF. CDR3 sequence (DNA): TGCGCCAGCAGTCAATCAAGGGGACTTATAGCCAAAAACATTCAGTACTTC.

V usage is TRBV30 and J usage is TRBJ2-1; perhaps TRBD1 as D (6 bases). Looked up from germline, CDR1 is GTSNPN and CDR2 is SVGIG (reference sequence). The CDR3 has 15 residues. V was clipped by 2 bases and J by 8 bases, with 19 bases between them. The CDR3 DNA is TGTGCCTGGAGTACAGGGACGGCCAGGCCTGATGAGCAGTTCTTC. It specifies CAWSTGTARPDEQFF. The full variable domain, its missing parts supplied by reference TRBV30 and TRBJ2-1, is SQTIHQWPATLVQPVGSPLSLECTVEGTSNPNLYWYRQAAGRGLQLLFYSVGIGQISSEVPQNLSASRPQDRQFILSSKKLLLSDSGFYLCAWSTGTARPDEQFFGPGTRLTVL.

The rearrangement uses TRBV11-1 and TRBJ1-1; possibly TRBD1 for D (5 bases). The germline V gene has CDR1 SGHAT and CDR2 FQDESV (reference sequence). V was cut by 1 base and J by 9 bases, with 9 bases left in between. The CDR3 extends over 12 amino acids. The CDR3 nucleotides read TGTGCCAGCAGCTTAGGGGAGGGGAAAGCTTTCTTT. Translated, it gives CASSLGEGKAFF.

The chain employs TRBV6-5 and TRBJ1-1; D may be TRBD1 (5 bases). The ends were cut back, 2 bases at V and 5 bases at J, with 12 bases in the middle. This CDR3 has 14 amino acids. Germline CDR1 and CDR2: MNHEY and SVGAGI. The CDR3 here is CASSYKGGATEAFF. DNA of the CDR3: TGTGCCAGCAGTTACAAGGGCGGGGCAACTGAAGCTTTCTTT.

This chain connects TRBV2 to TRBJ1-3, with TRBD1 matching 10 bases. Germline CDR1 and CDR2: SNHLY and FYNNEI. The CDR3 is 14 residues long. Trimming at V came to 3 bases and at J to 6 bases, leaving 2 bases not matched to a gene. The CDR3 region has the DNA TGTGCCAGCAGTGAGGGACAGGGGCAAAACACCATATATTTT. Protein: CASSEGQGQNTIYF. The complete variable domain, with remaining parts taken from reference TRBV2 and TRBJ1-3, reads EPEVTQTPSHQVTQMGQEVILRCVPISNHLYFYWYRQILGQKVEFLVSFYNNEISEKSEIFDDQFSVERPDGSNFTLKIRSTKLEDSAMYFCASSEGQGQNTIYFGEGSWLTVV.

This clone was seen just once. The rearrangement uses TRBV21-1 and TRBJ2-3; the table assigns TRBD2, which was not confirmed against the DNA. TRBV21-1 is labeled a pseudogene. CDR3 length equals 17 residues. This chain's CDR3 is CASSPRMVAGEGDTQYF. CDR3 sequence (DNA): TGTGCCAGCAGCCCCCGAATGGTAGCGGGAGAAGGGGATACGCAGTATTTT.

The genes are TRBV3-1 (or the pseudogene TRBV3-2) and TRBJ2-7; TRBD2 aligns across 9 bases. There are 15 residues in the CDR3. From germline, CDR1 is LGHDT and CDR2 YNNKEL (reference sequence). V lost 4 bases to trimming and J lost 7 bases; unmatched junction nucleotides: 11. The CDR3 loop reads CASSPRLAASGEQYF. CDR3 sequence (DNA): TGTGCCAGCAGCCCGAGACTAGCGGCCTCTGGGGAGCAGTACTTC.

The chain couples TRBV15 to TRBJ2-1; 7 nucleotides match TRBD2. V shed 5 bases and J 0 bases; nucleotides not matched to a gene: 7. The CDR3 loop spans 16 amino acids. From germline, CDR1 is LNHNV and CDR2 YYDKDF (reference sequence). As DNA, the CDR3 is TGTGCCACCAGCGTCACTAGCGTGAGCTCCTACAATGAGCAGTTCTTC. It codes for CATSVTSVSSYNEQFF.